This T cell receptor (beta chain) appears in the sequencing data of a study of glioma-infiltrating T cells after dendritic cell vaccination. Study background: Dendritic cell vaccine was injected intradermally three times, biweekly.

PBMC sampling occurred before vaccination, two weeks after the third dose, and at progression. Regarding the study as a whole: Higher TCR clonality did not directly relate to longer survival.

Amplification used 60 V beta primers and 13 J beta primers. The data were produced by immunoSEQ multiplex PCR, yet TCRdb's version contains in-frame clones alone and is incomplete. The sample carries under 100,000 clones, around 85% recorded once. This CDR3 has 16 amino acids. CDR1 and CDR2 from the germline V gene are SGHAT and FQNNGV. V shed 0 bases and J 10 bases; nucleotides not matched to a gene: 11. This clone was observed a single time. What it recognizes is unknown. The receptor was isolated from a human donor with glioblastoma. Sequencing used blood, obtained before dendritic cell vaccination. This chain links TRBV11-2 with TRBJ1-1; 10 nucleotides align to TRBD1. The CDR3 loop is CASSLDFRDRGFGAFF. DNA for the CDR3: TGTGCCAGCAGCTTAGACTTCCGGGACAGGGGCTTTGGAGCTTTCTTT.